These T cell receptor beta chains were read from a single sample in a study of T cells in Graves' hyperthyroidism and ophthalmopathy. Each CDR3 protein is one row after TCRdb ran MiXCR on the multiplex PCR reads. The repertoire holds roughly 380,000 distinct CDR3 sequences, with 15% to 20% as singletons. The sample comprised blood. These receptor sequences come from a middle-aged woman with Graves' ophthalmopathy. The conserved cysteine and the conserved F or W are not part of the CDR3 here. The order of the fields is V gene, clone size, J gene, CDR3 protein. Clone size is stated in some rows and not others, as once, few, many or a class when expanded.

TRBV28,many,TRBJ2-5,ASRPQLAGGTQY
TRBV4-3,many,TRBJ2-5,ASSQDAGREETQY
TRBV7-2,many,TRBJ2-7,ASTLRLAGAYEQY
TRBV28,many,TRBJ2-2,ASSLVHTGELF
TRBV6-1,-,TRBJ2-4,ASSVTDRYIQY
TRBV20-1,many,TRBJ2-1,SARETGSDEQF
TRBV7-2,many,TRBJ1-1,ASSHSRDTEAF
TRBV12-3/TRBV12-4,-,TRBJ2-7,ASSVGAQEQY
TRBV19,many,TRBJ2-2,ASSILGFANTGELF
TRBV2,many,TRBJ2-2,ASGDRRQGAGELF
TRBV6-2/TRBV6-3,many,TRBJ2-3,ASSPQENIPALDTQY
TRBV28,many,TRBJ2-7,ASTGSYEQY
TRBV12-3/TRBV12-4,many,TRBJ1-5,ASSRQANQPQH
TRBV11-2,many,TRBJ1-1,ASSVGIEAF
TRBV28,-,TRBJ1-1,ASSRGTGAEAF
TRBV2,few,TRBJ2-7,ASSEGLRGLTYEQY
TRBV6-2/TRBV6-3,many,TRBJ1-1,ASSYLDTAEAF
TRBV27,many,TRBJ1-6,ASSLGQESSPLH
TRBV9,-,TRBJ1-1,ASSVQGVGTEAF
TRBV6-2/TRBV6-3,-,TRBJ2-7,ASIMAGRNYEQY
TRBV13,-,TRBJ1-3,ASSLRGSGDTIY
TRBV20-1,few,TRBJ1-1,SARDRTGASIRHPEAF
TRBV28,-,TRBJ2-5,ASTELAGLKETQY
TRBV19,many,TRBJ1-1,ASKSGNTEAF
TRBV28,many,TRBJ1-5,ASRSTGGNQPQH
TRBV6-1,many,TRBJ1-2,ASRDDRGQGYA
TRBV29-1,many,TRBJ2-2,SGAGTGELF
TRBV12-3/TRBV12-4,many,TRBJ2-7,ASSSMDTYEQY
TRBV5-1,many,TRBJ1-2,ASSQKPGQGYGYT
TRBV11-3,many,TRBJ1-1,ASSITDTNTEAF
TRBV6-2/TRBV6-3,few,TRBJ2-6,ASSDLQGSLFNVLT
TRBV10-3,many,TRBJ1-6,AISRGIGQSPLH
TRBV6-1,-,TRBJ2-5,ASSEAAGQGLETQY
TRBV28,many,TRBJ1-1,ASSLSQYSDTEAF
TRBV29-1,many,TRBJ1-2,SVDNYGYT
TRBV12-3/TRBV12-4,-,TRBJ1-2,ASSLGERGYT
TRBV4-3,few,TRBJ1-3,ASSQEAGSPTIY
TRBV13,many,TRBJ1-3,ASSLRGSGNTIY
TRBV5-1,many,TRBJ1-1,ATRQGTNTEAF
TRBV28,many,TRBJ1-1,ASSPWREGNTEAF
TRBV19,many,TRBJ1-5,ASLERGAGNQPQH
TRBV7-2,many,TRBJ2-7,ASSSGQAISYEQY
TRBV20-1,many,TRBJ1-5,SARNQPQH
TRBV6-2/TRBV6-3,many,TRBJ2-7,ASSYTRDRGFEQY
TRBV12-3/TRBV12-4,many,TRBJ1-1,ASSPHLGRVNTEAF
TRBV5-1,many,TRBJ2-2,ASSSGPGINTGELF
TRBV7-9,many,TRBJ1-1,ASTSQVEAF
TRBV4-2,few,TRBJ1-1,ASSPILMRQGTLGAF
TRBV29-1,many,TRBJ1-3,SAKVDLSGNTIY
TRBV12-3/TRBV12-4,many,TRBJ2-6,ASSPLNSGANVLT
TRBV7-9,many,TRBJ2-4,ASSLGRMNIQY
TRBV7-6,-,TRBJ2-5,ASSPSLTAVETQY
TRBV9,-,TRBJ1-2,ASKPQGDYGYT
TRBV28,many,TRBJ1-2,ASTSPRRYGYT
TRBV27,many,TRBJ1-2,ARGGDYGYT
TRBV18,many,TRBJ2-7,ASSREAMYEQY
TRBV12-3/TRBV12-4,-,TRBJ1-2,ASSGFGDNYGYT
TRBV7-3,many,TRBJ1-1,ASSLIRRTVAF
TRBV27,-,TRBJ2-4,ASSSPRTARAKNIQY